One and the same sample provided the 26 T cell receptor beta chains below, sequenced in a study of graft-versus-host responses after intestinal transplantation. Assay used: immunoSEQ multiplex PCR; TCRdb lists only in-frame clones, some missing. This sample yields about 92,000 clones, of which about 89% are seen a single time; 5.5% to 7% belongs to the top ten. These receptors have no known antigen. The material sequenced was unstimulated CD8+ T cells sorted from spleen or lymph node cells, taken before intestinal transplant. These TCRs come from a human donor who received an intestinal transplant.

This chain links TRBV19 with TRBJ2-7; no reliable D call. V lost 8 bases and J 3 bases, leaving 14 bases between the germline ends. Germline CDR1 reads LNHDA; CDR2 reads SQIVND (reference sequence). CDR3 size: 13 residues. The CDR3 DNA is TGTGCCAGTGCATTGGCTAACGGCTACGAGCAGTACTTC. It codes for CASALANGYEQYF.

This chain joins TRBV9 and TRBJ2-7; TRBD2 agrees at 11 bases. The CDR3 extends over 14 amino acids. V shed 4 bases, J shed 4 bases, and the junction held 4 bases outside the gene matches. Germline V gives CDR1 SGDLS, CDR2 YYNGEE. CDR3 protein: CASSPRTSGYEQYF. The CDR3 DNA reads TGTGCCAGCAGCCCCCGGACTAGCGGGTACGAGCAGTACTTC.

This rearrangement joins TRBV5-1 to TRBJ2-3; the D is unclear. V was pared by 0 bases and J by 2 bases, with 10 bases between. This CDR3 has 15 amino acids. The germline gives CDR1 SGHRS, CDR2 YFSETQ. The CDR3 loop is CASSLGGYNTDTQYF. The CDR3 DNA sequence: TGCGCCAGCAGCTTGGGCGGCTATAACACAGATACGCAGTATTTT.

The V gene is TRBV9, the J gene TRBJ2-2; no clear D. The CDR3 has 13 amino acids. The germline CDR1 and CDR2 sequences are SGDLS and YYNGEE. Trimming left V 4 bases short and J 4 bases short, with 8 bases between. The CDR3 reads CASSPMGTGELFF. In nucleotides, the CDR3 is TGTGCCAGCAGCCCCATGGGCACCGGGGAGCTGTTTTTT.

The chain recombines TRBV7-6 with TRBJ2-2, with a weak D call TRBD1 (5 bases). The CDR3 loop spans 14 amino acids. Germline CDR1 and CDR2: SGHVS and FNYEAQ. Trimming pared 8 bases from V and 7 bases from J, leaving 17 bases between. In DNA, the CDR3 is TGTGCCAGCGCTTCACAGGAAACTTACGGGGAGCTGTTTTTT. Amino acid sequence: CASASQETYGELFF.

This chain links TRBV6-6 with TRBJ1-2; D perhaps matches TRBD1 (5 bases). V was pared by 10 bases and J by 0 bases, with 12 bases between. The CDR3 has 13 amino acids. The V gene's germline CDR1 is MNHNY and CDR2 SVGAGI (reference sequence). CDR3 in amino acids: CATWDGTNYGYTF. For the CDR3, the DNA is TGTGCCACCTGGGACGGAACTAACTATGGCTACACCTTC.

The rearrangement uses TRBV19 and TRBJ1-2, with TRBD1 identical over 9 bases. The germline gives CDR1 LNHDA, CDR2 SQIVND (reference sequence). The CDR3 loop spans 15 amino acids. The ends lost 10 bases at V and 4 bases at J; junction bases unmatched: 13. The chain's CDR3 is CATKAGTGTPYGYTF. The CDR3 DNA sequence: TGTGCCACCAAGGCAGGGACAGGGACACCCTATGGCTACACCTTC. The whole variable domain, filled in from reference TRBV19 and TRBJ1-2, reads DGGITQSPKYLFRKEGQNVTLSCEQNLNHDAMYWYRQDPGQGLRLIYYSQIVNDFQKGDIAEGYSVSREKKESFPLTVTSAQKNPTAFYLCATKAGTGTPYGYTFGSGTRLTVV.

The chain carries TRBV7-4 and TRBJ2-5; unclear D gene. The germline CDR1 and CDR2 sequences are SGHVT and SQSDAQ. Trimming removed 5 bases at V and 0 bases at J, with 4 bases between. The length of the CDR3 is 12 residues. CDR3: CASSVDQETQYF. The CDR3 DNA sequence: TGTGCCAGCAGCGTTGACCAAGAGACCCAGTACTTC.

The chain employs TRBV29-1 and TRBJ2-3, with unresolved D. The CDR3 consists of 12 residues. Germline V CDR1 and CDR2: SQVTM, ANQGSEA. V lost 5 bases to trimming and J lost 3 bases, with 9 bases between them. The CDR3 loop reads CSVQPETDTQYF. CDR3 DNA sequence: TGCAGCGTTCAGCCAGAGACAGATACGCAGTATTTT.

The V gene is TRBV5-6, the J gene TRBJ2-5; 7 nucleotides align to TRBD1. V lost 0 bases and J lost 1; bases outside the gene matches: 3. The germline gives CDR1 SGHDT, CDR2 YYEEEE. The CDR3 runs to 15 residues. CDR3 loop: CASSLEGTVQETQYF. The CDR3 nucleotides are TGTGCCAGCAGCTTGGAGGGGACAGTCCAAGAGACCCAGTACTTC.

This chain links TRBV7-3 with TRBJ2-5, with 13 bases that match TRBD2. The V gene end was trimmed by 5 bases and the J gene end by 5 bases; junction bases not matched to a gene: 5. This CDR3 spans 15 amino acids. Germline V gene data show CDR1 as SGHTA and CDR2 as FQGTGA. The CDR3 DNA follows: TGTGCCAGCAGCCCGGGGACTAGCGGGGATGAGACCCAGTACTTC. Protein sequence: CASSPGTSGDETQYF.

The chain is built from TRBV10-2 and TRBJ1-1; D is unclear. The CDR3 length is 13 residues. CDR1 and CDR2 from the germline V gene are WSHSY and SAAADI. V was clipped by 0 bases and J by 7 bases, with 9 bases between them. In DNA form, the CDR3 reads TGCGCCAGCAGTGAGTCCGGTACGATTGAAGCTTTCTTT. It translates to CASSESGTIEAFF.

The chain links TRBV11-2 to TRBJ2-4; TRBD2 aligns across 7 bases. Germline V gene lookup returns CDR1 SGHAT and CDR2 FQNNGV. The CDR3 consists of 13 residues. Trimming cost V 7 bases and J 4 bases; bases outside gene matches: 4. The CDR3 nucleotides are TGTGCCAGCACGGACGGGGGGAAAAACATTCAGTACTTC. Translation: CASTDGGKNIQYF.

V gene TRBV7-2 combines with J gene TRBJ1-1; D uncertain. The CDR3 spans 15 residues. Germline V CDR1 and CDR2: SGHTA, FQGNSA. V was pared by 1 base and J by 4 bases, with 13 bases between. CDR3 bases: TGTGCCAGCAGCTTAGAATTGTCGGAATTCACTGAAGCTTTCTTT. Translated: CASSLELSEFTEAFF.

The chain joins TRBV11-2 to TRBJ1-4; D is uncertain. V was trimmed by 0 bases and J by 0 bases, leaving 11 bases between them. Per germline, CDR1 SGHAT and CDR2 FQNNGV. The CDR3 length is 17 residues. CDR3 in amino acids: CASSLEMWAATNEKLFF. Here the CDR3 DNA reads TGTGCCAGCAGCTTAGAGATGTGGGCAGCAACTAATGAAAAACTGTTTTTT. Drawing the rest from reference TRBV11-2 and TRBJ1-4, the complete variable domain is EAGVAQSPRYKIIEKRQSVAFWCNPISGHATLYWYQQILGQGPKLLIQFQNNGVVDDSQLPKDRFSAERLKGVDSTLKIQPAKLEDSAVYLCASSLEMWAATNEKLFFGSGTQLSVL.

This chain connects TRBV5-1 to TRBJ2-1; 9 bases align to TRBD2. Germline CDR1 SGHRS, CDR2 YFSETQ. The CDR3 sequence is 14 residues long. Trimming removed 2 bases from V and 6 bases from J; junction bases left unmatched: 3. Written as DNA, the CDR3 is TGCGCCAGCAGCTTCGCGGGAGGGGGCAATGAGCAGTTCTTC. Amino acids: CASSFAGGGNEQFF.

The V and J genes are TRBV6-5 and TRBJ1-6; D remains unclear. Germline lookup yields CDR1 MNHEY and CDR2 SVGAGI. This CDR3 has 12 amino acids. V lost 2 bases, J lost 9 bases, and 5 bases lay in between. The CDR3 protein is CASSYPASPLHF. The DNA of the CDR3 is TGTGCCAGCAGTTACCCCGCTTCACCCCTCCACTTT.

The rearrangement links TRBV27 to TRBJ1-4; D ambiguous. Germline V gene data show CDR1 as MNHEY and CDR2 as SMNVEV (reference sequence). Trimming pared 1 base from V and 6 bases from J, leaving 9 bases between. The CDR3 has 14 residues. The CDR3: CASSLWSGDEKLFF. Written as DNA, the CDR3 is TGTGCCAGCAGTTTATGGTCCGGGGATGAAAAACTGTTTTTT.

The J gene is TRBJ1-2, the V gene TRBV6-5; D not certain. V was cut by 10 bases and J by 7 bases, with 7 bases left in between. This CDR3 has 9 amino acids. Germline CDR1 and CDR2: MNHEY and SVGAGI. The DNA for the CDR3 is TGTGCCACCACCGGTGGCTACACCTTC. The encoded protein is CATTGGYTF.

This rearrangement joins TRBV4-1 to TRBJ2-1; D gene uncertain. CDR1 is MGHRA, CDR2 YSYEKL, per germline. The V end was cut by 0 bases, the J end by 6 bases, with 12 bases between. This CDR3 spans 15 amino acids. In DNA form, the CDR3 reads TGCGCCAGCAGCCAAGAACCCTACACCTCCAATGAGCAGTTCTTC. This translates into CASSQEPYTSNEQFF.

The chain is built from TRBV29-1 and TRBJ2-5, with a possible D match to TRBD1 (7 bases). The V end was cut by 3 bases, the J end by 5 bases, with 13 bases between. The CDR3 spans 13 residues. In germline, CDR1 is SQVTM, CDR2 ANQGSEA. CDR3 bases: TGCAGCGTTGACAGGGGGGTCTTGGAGACCCAGTACTTC. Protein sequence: CSVDRGVLETQYF. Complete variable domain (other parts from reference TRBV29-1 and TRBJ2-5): SAVISQKPSRDICQRGTSLTIQCQVDSQVTMMFWYRQQPGQSLTLIATANQGSEATYESGFVIDKFPISRPNLTFSTLTVSNMSPEDSSIYLCSVDRGVLETQYFGPGTRLLVL.

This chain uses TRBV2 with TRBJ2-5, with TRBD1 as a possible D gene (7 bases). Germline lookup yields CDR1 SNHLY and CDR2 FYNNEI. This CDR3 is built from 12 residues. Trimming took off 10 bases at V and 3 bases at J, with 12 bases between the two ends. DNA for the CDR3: TGTGCCACCTCAGGGGGGAAAGAGACCCAGTACTTC. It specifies CATSGGKETQYF.

CDR3 nucleotides: TGTGCCACCGGACAGGGGGTGGGCACAGATACGCAGTATTTT. Protein: CATGQGVGTDTQYF. The V call is TRBV13, the J call TRBJ2-3, with 10 bases aligning to TRBD1. The CDR3 extends over 14 amino acids. Germline CDR1 is PRHDT and CDR2 is FYEKMQ (reference sequence). The V gene end was trimmed by 10 bases and the J gene end by 1 base; junction bases not matched to a gene: 5.

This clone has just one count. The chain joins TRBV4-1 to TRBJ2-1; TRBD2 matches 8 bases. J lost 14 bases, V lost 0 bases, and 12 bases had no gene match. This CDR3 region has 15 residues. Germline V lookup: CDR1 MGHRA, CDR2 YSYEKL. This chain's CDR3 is CASSQELADTSQEFF. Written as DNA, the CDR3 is TGCGCCAGCAGCCAAGAACTAGCGGACACAAGTCAGGAGTTCTTC.

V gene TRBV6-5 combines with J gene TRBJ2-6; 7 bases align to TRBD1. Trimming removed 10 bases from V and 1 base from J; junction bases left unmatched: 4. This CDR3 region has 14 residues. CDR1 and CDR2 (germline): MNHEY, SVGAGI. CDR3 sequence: CATMTGSGANVLTF. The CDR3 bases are TGTGCCACCATGACAGGGTCTGGGGCCAACGTCCTGACTTTC.

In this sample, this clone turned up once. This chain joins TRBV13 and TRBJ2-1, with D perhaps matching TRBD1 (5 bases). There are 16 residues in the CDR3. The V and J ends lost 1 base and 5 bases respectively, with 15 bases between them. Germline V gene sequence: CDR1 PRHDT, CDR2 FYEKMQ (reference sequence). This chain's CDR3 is CASSLVSPLGDNEQFF. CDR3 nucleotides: TGTGCCAGCAGCTTAGTATCCCCCCTAGGGGACAATGAGCAGTTCTTC.